This passage covers 32 T cell receptor beta chains from one sample sequenced in a study of blood T cell repertoires in COVID-19. Here immunoSEQ multiplex PCR was the method, and the copy in TCRdb shows in-frame clones only, minus some. The sample includes 150,000 to 160,000 clones, around 91% seen only once; the top ten take approximately 15%. Sequencing was performed on peripheral blood. The receptors here all came from a woman between 40 and 55 years old with acute or convalescent COVID-19.

The gene calls are TRBV19 and TRBJ2-7; 7 positions agree with TRBD1. Trimming removed 7 bases from V and 2 bases from J; junction bases left unmatched: 11. The CDR3 runs to 15 residues. Germline V gene sequence: CDR1 LNHDA, CDR2 SQIVND (reference sequence). The CDR3 protein is CASTLGTEETYEQYF. The CDR3 DNA reads as TGTGCCAGTACCCTAGGGACAGAGGAAACCTACGAGCAGTACTTC.

This chain links TRBV7-6 with TRBJ2-1; TRBD2 aligns across 9 bases. J gave up 3 bases and V 5 bases, and 11 bases lay outside the gene matches. CDR1 is SGHVS, CDR2 FNYEAQ, per germline. CDR3 length: 17 amino acids. The CDR3 here is CASSKTSGLIDYNEQFF. CDR3 DNA sequence: TGTGCCAGCAGCAAGACTAGCGGCCTAATAGACTACAATGAGCAGTTCTTC.

This rearrangement joins TRBV2 to TRBJ1-2; 7 bases agree with TRBD1. This CDR3 has 13 residues. Germline V lookup: CDR1 SNHLY, CDR2 FYNNEI. Trimming cost V 11 bases and J 2 bases; bases outside gene matches: 8. For the CDR3, the DNA is TGTGCCGGCGGACAGGAAGGCAACTATGGCTACACCTTC. As protein: CAGGQEGNYGYTF. Together with reference TRBV2 and TRBJ1-2, the CDR3 gives the full variable domain: EPEVTQTPSHQVTQMGQEVILRCVPISNHLYFYWYRQILGQKVEFLVSFYNNEISEKSEIFDDQFSVERPDGSNFTLKIRSTKLEDSAMYFCAGGQEGNYGYTFGSGTRLTVV.

V gene TRBV5-8 combines with J gene TRBJ2-5, with 8 bases matching TRBD2. The CDR3 spans 16 residues. Germline V lookup: CDR1 SGHTS, CDR2 YDEGEE. Unmatched junction bases numbered 12, after V lost 3 bases and J lost 5 bases. CDR3 region: CASSSSGGGVGETQYF. The CDR3 nucleotides read TGTGCCAGCAGCTCTTCGGGGGGGGGCGTTGGCGAGACCCAGTACTTC.

This chain connects TRBV12-3 or TRBV12-4 to TRBJ2-1; D gene uncertain. This CDR3 is built from 13 residues. Trimming left V 3 bases short and J 9 bases short, with 12 bases between. The CDR3 protein is CASSLAVTSEQFF. In nucleotides, the CDR3 is TGTGCCAGCAGTTTGGCGGTTACCTCTGAGCAGTTCTTC.

The CDR3 region has the DNA TGTGCCATCAGTGAGTCTTACATCTCGAACAATCAGCCCCAGCATTTT. This translates into CAISESYISNNQPQHF. The gene calls are TRBV10-3 and TRBJ1-5; D unclear. The CDR3 has 16 amino acids. The germline V and J ends were trimmed by 0 bases and 3 bases, with 12 bases remaining between them. Germline V gives CDR1 ENHRY, CDR2 SYGVKD.

CDR3 residues: CASSVDNSPNSPLHF. The DNA for the CDR3 is TGTGCCAGCAGCGTAGATAATAGCCCGAATTCACCCCTCCACTTT. The genes are TRBV9 and TRBJ1-6; unclear D gene. CDR1 is SGDLS and CDR2 is YYNGEE in the germline V gene. This CDR3 contains 15 residues. The V and J ends lost 0 bases and 7 bases respectively, with 11 bases between them.

This clone was counted once. The chain links TRBV5-1 to TRBJ2-1; tentatively, D is TRBD2 (6 bases). V lost 7 bases and J lost 6, with 14 bases in between. Looked up from germline, CDR1 is SGHRS and CDR2 is YFSETQ. The CDR3 loop spans 13 amino acids. The CDR3 loop is CASAGLRPNEQFF. CDR3 in DNA: TGCGCCAGCGCGGGGCTAAGGCCCAATGAGCAGTTCTTC.

The CDR3 bases are TGTGCCAGCAGCTCCTTTAGCGGGATCCGCAATGAGCAGTTCTTC. It codes for CASSSFSGIRNEQFF. The V and J genes are TRBV11-2 and TRBJ2-1; 8 bases are a match to TRBD2. The CDR3 is made up of 15 amino acids. After removal of 4 bases from V and 6 bases from J, the junction contained 8 bases not matched to a gene. Germline V CDR1 and CDR2: SGHAT, FQNNGV.

V gene TRBV6-5 combines with J gene TRBJ2-7; 7 nucleotides align to TRBD1. The V gene end was trimmed by 9 bases and the J gene end by 5 bases; junction bases not matched to a gene: 10. CDR1 is MNHEY, CDR2 SVGAGI, per germline. The CDR3 runs to 13 residues. This chain's CDR3 is CASTGVVDHEQYF. The CDR3 nucleotides read TGTGCCAGTACAGGGGTCGTGGACCACGAGCAGTACTTC.

This sequence joins TRBV25-1 and TRBJ2-5; D remains ambiguous. CDR3 length: 14 amino acids. Germline V CDR1 and CDR2: MGHDK, SYGVNS. Trimming removed 1 base at V and 0 bases at J, with 6 bases between. The DNA for the CDR3 is TGTGCCAGCAGTGAATTTGGCTACCAAGAGACCCAGTACTTC. As protein: CASSEFGYQETQYF.

The chain recombines TRBV18 with TRBJ2-6, with D possibly matching TRBD2 (6 bases). V was trimmed by 3 bases and J by 1 base, leaving 13 bases between them. CDR1 KGHSH and CDR2 LQKENI come from the germline V gene. The CDR3 consists of 17 residues. The CDR3 nucleotides are TGTGCCAGCTCACCTTGGGACTTATATTCTGGGGCCAACGTCCTGACTTTC. Protein: CASSPWDLYSGANVLTF.

V is TRBV3-1 (or the pseudogene TRBV3-2) and J is TRBJ1-5; no clear D. CDR1 is LGHDT, CDR2 YNNKEL, per germline (reference sequence). The V and J ends lost 4 bases and 6 bases respectively, with 22 bases between them. This CDR3 region has 17 residues. CDR3 DNA sequence: TGTGCCAGCAGCCCCGAGGTCGGGGAGGTTGGGAGTCAGCCCCAGCATTTT. Protein: CASSPEVGEVGSQPQHF.

In DNA form, the CDR3 reads TGCGCCAGCCGAAGGGGGCGCGACTATGGCTACACCTTC. It codes for CASRRGRDYGYTF. The rearrangement joins TRBV4-1 to TRBJ1-2; TRBD1 agrees at 7 bases. This CDR3 contains 13 residues. Trimming removed 8 bases from V and 3 bases from J; junction bases left unmatched: 6. Germline V CDR1 and CDR2: MGHRA, YSYEKL.

The chain employs TRBV2 and TRBJ1-5, with TRBD1 as a possible D gene (5 bases). Looked up from germline, CDR1 is SNHLY and CDR2 is FYNNEI. V gave up 3 bases and J gave up 0 bases, with 9 bases separating them. This CDR3 is built from 15 residues. The CDR3 here is CASSDWGYSNQPQHF. The CDR3 DNA reads as TGTGCCAGCAGTGACTGGGGCTATAGCAATCAGCCCCAGCATTTT.

The rearrangement links TRBV19 to TRBJ2-3, with 12 bases aligning to TRBD2. This CDR3 has 20 residues. The V segment lost 3 bases and the J segment 6 bases; nucleotides outside the gene matches: 19. Germline V gives CDR1 LNHDA, CDR2 SQIVND (reference sequence). The CDR3 loop reads CASSIRGTGASGRAADTQYF. CDR3 sequence (DNA): TGTGCCAGTAGTATTCGTGGGACAGGGGCTAGCGGGAGGGCCGCGGATACGCAGTATTTT.

V usage is TRBV3-1 (or the pseudogene TRBV3-2) and J usage is TRBJ1-6; D uncertain. The CDR3 loop spans 17 amino acids. The V gene lost 5 bases and the J gene lost 0 bases, with 14 bases spanning the gap. The germline V gene encodes CDR1 LGHDT and CDR2 YNNKEL (reference sequence). The CDR3 loop reads CASSSLSESSYNSPLHF. DNA of the CDR3: TGTGCCAGCAGCTCGCTCAGCGAAAGCTCCTATAATTCACCCCTCCACTTT.

This clone has just one count. J is TRBJ2-3 and V is TRBV28; 7 positions match TRBD2. The CDR3 sequence is 20 residues long. Germline V gene lookup returns CDR1 MDHEN and CDR2 SYDVKM. The trim removed 6 bases at V and 0 bases at J, leaving 21 bases unmatched. Written as DNA, the CDR3 is TGTGCCAGCAGCCCCGACCATCCCCCACTAGCGCGATTTAGCACAGATACGCAGTATTTT. Translation: CASSPDHPPLARFSTDTQYF.

The chain employs TRBV28 and TRBJ2-4, with D unclear. This CDR3 region has 16 residues. Trimming shortened V by 4 bases and J by 0 bases, and 13 bases separated the two germline ends. Germline CDR1 is MDHEN and CDR2 is SYDVKM. The CDR3, as DNA: TGTGCCAGCAGTTCTTACAGTCCCTTAGCCAAAAACATTCAGTACTTC. It codes for CASSSYSPLAKNIQYF.

The V call is TRBV24-1, the J call TRBJ2-1; 11 positions match TRBD2. The CDR3 has 16 amino acids. Looked up from germline, CDR1 is KGHDR and CDR2 is SFDVKD. The J segment lost 0 bases and the V segment lost 3 bases, leaving 0 bases of the junction unmatched. CDR3 coding DNA: TGTGCCACCAGTGATGGACTAGCGGGCTCCTACAATGAGCAGTTCTTC. It is translated as CATSDGLAGSYNEQFF.

This chain links TRBV5-8 with TRBJ2-2, with D possibly TRBD1 on 6 matching bases. CDR3 length equals 14 residues. Germline V lookup: CDR1 SGHTS, CDR2 YDEGEE. V lost 1 base, J lost 5 bases, and 9 bases lay in between. Here the CDR3 DNA reads TGTGCCAGCAGCTTGTTTCAGGGGACCGGGGAGCTGTTTTTT. It specifies CASSLFQGTGELFF.

V is TRBV6-4 and J is TRBJ1-1, with 12 bases lining up with TRBD1. In germline, CDR1 is MRHNA, CDR2 SNTAGT. This CDR3 comprises 15 residues. With 6 bases clipped from V and 8 bases from J, the junction kept 10 bases outside the gene matches. CDR3 DNA sequence: TGTGCCAGCAGCCAAACGGGACAGGGGGCAATCGAAGCTTTCTTT. It yields the protein CASSQTGQGAIEAFF.

This clone turned up a few times. The chain combines TRBV18 with TRBJ1-5, with TRBD1 matching 12 bases. The CDR3 spans 16 residues. Germline V gene lookup returns CDR1 KGHSH and CDR2 LQKENI. Trimming at V came to 4 bases and at J to 5 bases, leaving 6 bases not matched to a gene. The CDR3 loop is CASSRRGQGADQPQHF. The CDR3 DNA reads as TGTGCCAGCTCACGTAGGGGACAGGGGGCAGATCAGCCCCAGCATTTT.

This chain links TRBV5-1 with TRBJ2-6, with a weak D call TRBD1 (5 bases). Germline values: CDR1 SGHRS, CDR2 YFSETQ. CDR3 length equals 14 residues. V was pared by 2 bases and J by 9 bases, with 12 bases between. CDR3 DNA sequence: TGCGCCAGCAGCTTTAAAGGGGTAGACAACGTCCTGACTTTC. Protein sequence: CASSFKGVDNVLTF. Looking up the rest from reference TRBV5-1 and TRBJ2-6 gives the full variable domain: KAGVTQTPRYLIKTRGQQVTLSCSPISGHRSVSWYQQTPGQGLQFLFEYFSETQRNKGNFPGRFSGRQFSNSRSEMNVSTLELGDSALYLCASSFKGVDNVLTFGAGSRLTVL.

This chain's CDR3 is CASNDRPGYGYTF. In nucleotides, the CDR3 is TGCGCCAGCAACGACAGGCCCGGCTATGGCTACACCTTC. The rearrangement uses TRBV4-1 and TRBJ1-2, with D possibly being TRBD1 (6 bases). In germline, CDR1 is MGHRA, CDR2 YSYEKL. The CDR3 has 13 residues. With 7 bases removed from V and 4 bases from J, the gap between germline ends came to 13 bases.

The V and J genes are TRBV6-6 and TRBJ2-3, with TRBD2 as a possible D gene (6 bases). Germline lookup yields CDR1 MNHNY and CDR2 SVGAGI (reference sequence). V was shortened by 4 bases and J by 2 bases, with 10 bases between the two germline ends. The CDR3 sequence is 14 residues long. CDR3 coding DNA: TGTGCCAGCAGTTCGGGAGAACCCACAGATACGCAGTATTTT. Its protein product is CASSSGEPTDTQYF.

The chain couples TRBV27 to TRBJ1-1; D remains unclear. Trimming cost V 2 bases and J 10 bases, with 14 bases left between them. The CDR3 runs to 13 residues. Germline loops: CDR1 MNHEY, CDR2 SMNVEV (reference sequence). This CDR3 is CASSLDLRSGAFF. The DNA for the CDR3 is TGTGCCAGCAGTTTAGATCTGCGTTCGGGAGCTTTCTTT.

The chain employs TRBV15 and TRBJ2-1; TRBD2 matches 10 bases. Losses at the gene ends were 7 bases for V and 3 bases for J; bases not matched to a gene: 3. The CDR3 contains 14 residues. The germline V gene encodes CDR1 LNHNV and CDR2 YYDKDF (reference sequence). This chain's CDR3 is CATKASGSYNEQFF. CDR3 DNA sequence: TGTGCCACCAAAGCTAGCGGGAGCTACAATGAGCAGTTCTTC.

This clone was observed a single time. The J gene is TRBJ2-1, the V gene TRBV9, with unresolved D. The ends were cut back, 3 bases at V and 7 bases at J, with 8 bases in the middle. Per the germline V gene, CDR1 is SGDLS and CDR2 is YYNGEE. The CDR3 runs to 12 residues. CDR3 DNA: TGTGCCAGCAGCGAATACGAGAATGAGCAGTTCTTC. As protein: CASSEYENEQFF.

The chain links TRBV29-1 to TRBJ1-5; D remains unclear. The CDR3 contains 12 residues. Germline assignment: CDR1 SQVTM and CDR2 ANQGSEA. This CDR3 is CAIRDSNQPQHF. In DNA, the CDR3 is TGCGCGATCCGAGATAGCAATCAGCCCCAGCATTTT.

Only one count was recorded for this clone. The chain joins TRBV5-4 to TRBJ2-5; 11 nucleotides line up with TRBD2. CDR1 and CDR2 (germline): SGHNT, YYREEE (reference sequence). The CDR3 sequence is 16 residues long. The V segment lost 3 bases and the J segment 1 base; nucleotides outside the gene matches: 5. The CDR3 sequence: CASSSGLAGVQETQYF. The DNA of the CDR3 is TGTGCCAGCAGCTCTGGACTAGCGGGCGTCCAAGAGACCCAGTACTTC.

J is TRBJ2-2 and V is TRBV14, with D possibly being TRBD1 (6 bases). V shed 4 bases and J shed 8 bases, with 17 bases lying between them. CDR1 is SGHDN and CDR2 is FVKESK in the germline V gene. The CDR3 sequence is 15 residues long. CDR3 region: CASSPLDRYEGELFF. The DNA for the CDR3 is TGTGCCAGCAGCCCTTTGGACAGATACGAAGGGGAGCTGTTTTTT.